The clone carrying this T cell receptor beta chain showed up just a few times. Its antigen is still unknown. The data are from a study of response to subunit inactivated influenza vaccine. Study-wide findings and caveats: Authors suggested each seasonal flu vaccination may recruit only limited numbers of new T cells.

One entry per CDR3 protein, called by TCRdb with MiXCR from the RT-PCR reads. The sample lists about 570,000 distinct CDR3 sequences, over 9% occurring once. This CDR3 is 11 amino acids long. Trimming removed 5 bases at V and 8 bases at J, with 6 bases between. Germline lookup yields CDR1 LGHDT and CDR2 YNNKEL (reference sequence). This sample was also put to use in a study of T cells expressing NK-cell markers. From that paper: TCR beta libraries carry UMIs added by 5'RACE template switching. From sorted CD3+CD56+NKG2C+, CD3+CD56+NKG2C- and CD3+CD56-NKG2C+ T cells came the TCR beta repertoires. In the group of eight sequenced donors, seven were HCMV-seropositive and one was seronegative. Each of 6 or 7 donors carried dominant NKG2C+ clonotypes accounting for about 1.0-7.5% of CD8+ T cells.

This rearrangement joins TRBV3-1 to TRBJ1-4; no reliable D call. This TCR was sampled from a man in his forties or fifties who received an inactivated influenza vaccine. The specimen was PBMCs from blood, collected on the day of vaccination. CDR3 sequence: CASSVSEKLFF. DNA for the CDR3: TGTGCCAGCAGCGTCTCGGAAAAACTGTTTTTT.